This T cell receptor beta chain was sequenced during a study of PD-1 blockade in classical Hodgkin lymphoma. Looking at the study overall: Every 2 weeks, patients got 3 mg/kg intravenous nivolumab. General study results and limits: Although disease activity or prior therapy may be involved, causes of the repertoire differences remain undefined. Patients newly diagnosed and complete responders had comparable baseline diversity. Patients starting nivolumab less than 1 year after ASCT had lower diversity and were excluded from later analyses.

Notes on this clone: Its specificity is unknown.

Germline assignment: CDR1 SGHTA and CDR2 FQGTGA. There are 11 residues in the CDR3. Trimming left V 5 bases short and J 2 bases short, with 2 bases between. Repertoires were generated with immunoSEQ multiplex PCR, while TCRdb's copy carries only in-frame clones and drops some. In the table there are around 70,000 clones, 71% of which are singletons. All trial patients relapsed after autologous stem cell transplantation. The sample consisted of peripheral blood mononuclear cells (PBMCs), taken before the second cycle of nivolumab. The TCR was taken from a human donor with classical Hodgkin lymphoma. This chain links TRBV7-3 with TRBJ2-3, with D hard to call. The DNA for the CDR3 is TGTGCCAGCAGCATCACAGATACGCAGTATTTT. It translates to CASSITDTQYF.